The subject of this entry is one TCR beta chain. All enrollees were about 18 to 89 years old and from 24 US areas. Cohort 3 recovery required two negative PCRs, clearance, or symptom resolution. The sample belongs to a study of blood T cell repertoires in COVID-19. Background on the study: Sources were T cells, B-cell-depleted T cells, or PBMCs; the material itself was cDNA or gDNA.

As processed by the authors: Reference gene primers were amplified, and this amplification served to estimate nucleated cell counts. Some clones are missing from TCRdb's copy, which holds only in-frame ones; the method was immunoSEQ multiplex PCR. The D gene and trimming were derived from the DNA, and the V and J assignments and clone size from that table. The sample includes around 100,000 clones, approximately 83% seen only once; the top ten take approximately 2.4%. Germline values: CDR1 MDHEN, CDR2 SYDVKM. Trimming took 6 bases from V and 5 from J; bases not matched to a gene: 9. This CDR3 has 14 amino acids.

The sample consisted of PBMCs or T cells enriched from blood (not recorded which). The J gene is TRBJ1-1, the V gene TRBV28; 7 nucleotides line up with TRBD1. The receptor comes from a woman in her forties or fifties who had recovered from COVID-19. Here the CDR3 reads CASSTTGARTEAFF. Here the CDR3 DNA reads TGTGCCAGCAGCACCACAGGGGCGCGGACTGAAGCTTTCTTT. Variable domain in full (rest from reference TRBV28 and TRBJ1-1): DVKVTQSSRYLVKRTGEKVFLECVQDMDHENMFWYRQDPGLGLRLIYFSYDVKMKEKGDIPEGYSVSREKKERFSLILESASTNQTSMYLCASSTTGARTEAFFGQGTRLTVV.